This T cell receptor beta chain is drawn from a study of PD-1 blockade in classical Hodgkin lymphoma (dated by TCRdb to the early 2020s). Background on the whole study: Nivolumab dosing was 3 mg/kg intravenously every 2 weeks, continuing until either disease progression or unacceptable toxicity. The study used TCR beta sequencing and CyTOF to define a peripheral blood immune signature of response to PD-1 blockade in classical Hodgkin lymphoma. Findings and caveats that apply to the study as a whole: Baseline TCR diversity was reported to be lower in newly diagnosed patients than in healthy donors and to be lower still in relapsed/refractory patients. Diversity was lower in patients who began nivolumab less than 1 year after ASCT, so these patients were left out of later analyses to avoid confounding by immune reconstitution. The study covered only a single clinical trial cohort, and the causes of the repertoire differences, possibly disease activity or prior therapy, were still not defined. Trial patients with a complete response had baseline diversity similar to that of newly diagnosed patients, while partial responders and progressors had significantly lower diversity. CD4+ but not CD8+ TCR diversity rose significantly by C4D1 (p=0.0027 vs p=0.16), most apparent in complete responders (p=0.02).

The time point label of this sample denotes: cycle 4 day 1 (C4D1), after less than seven weeks of nivolumab. Relapse after autologous stem cell transplantation had occurred in all trial patients, and cohorts A, B and C were distinguished by prior brentuximab vedotin exposure. The trial cohort comprised fewer than 65 patients with relapsed/refractory classical Hodgkin lymphoma whose best overall responses were complete response, partial response or progressive disease. Single-agent nivolumab was administered to trial patients in the multi-cohort phase II CheckMate 205 trial. An independent review committee assessed best overall response using the 2007 International Working Group response criteria. Trial PBMCs were collected just before the start of nivolumab (C1D1) and during therapy at cycle 2 day 1 and cycle 4 day 1. After peripheral blood was drawn into 8 mL Vacutainer Cell Preparation Tubes, PBMCs were isolated by centrifugation and then cryopreserved.

The CDR3 contains 13 residues, cysteine and phenylalanine counted. The read is trimmed to its CDR3 DNA, 39 bases read in frame from base 1. V drops 6 bases and J drops 1 base, leaving 9 bases in between. The germline V gene provides CDR1 SNHLY and CDR2 FYNNEI. This clone was seen just once. No antigen is known for it. No much larger clone is present one base from it, and per-base qualities are unavailable. Genomic DNA was extracted with the Qiagen DNeasy kit from unsorted PBMCs and from negatively selected CD4+ and CD8+ fractions. Amplification of TCR beta CDR3 regions was done by immunoSEQ multiplex PCR with primers that anneal to V and J segments. A synthetic immune receptor repertoire was used to minimize amplification bias, and any remaining bias was removed computationally after sequencing. As for the authors' bioinformatics: Custom Python scripts were used to quantify repertoire diversity as the Shannon entropy index. The unsorted, CD4+ and CD8+ repertoires were each analyzed separately, with the exception of combined analyses, where CD4+ and CD8+ sequences were merged in silico. Clonal expansion was defined as a frequency increase of at least 2-fold after treatment compared with C1D1, and clones undetected at baseline were assigned a pseudocount of 0.5. Singleton clones were defined as clones with 0 or 1 copy at C1D1, and non-singleton clones were defined as clones with 2 or more copies. Clones expanded in unsorted samples were labelled as CD4+, CD8+ or unknown by matching protein sequences in sorted samples from the same patient. Wilcoxon tests were applied to paired samples to test diversity changes from C1D1 to C4D1. Sourced from immuneACCESS, this table was stored by TCRdb with only in-frame sequences that have V and J called. A share of the clones is absent; for the studies checked, an unresolved V gene accounts for under half, and the remainder has no known explanation. V, J and clone size are taken as reported in that table, and D and trimming were inferred from the DNA itself. Recorded for this sample are roughly 100,000 clones; 85% to 95% of them occurred a single time. The top ten clonotypes cover less than 2% of the sample.

Recombination joined TRBV2 with TRBJ1-1, and possibly TRBD1, on 6 matching bases. The source was peripheral blood mononuclear cells (PBMCs), collected before the fourth cycle of nivolumab. The clonotype was recovered from a human donor with classical Hodgkin lymphoma. The nucleotides read TGTGCCAGCAGGCAACAGGGGAACACTGAAGCTTTCTTT. Its translation reads: CASRQQGNTEAFF.